This TCR beta chain was identified during a study of identical twins. TCRdb ran MiXCR on the 5' RACE reads and lists one entry per CDR3 protein. In the table there are approximately 500,000 distinct CDR3 sequences, about 15% of which are singletons. The CDR3 covers 17 residues. The germline gives CDR1 MGHRA, CDR2 YSYEKL. J was trimmed by 5 bases and V by 4 bases; bases with no gene match: 9. The sample also formed part of further work on yellow fever vaccine responses in identical twins.

Sequenced material: CD4+ T cells sorted from blood. The origin of this receptor is a woman aged 18-29 years in good health. This sequence joins TRBV4-1 and TRBJ2-2, with 11 bases lining up with TRBD2. This chain's CDR3 is CASSPHSGGARTGELFF. CDR3 nucleotide sequence: TGCGCCAGCAGCCCCCATAGCGGGGGGGCCCGGACCGGGGAGCTGTTTTTT.